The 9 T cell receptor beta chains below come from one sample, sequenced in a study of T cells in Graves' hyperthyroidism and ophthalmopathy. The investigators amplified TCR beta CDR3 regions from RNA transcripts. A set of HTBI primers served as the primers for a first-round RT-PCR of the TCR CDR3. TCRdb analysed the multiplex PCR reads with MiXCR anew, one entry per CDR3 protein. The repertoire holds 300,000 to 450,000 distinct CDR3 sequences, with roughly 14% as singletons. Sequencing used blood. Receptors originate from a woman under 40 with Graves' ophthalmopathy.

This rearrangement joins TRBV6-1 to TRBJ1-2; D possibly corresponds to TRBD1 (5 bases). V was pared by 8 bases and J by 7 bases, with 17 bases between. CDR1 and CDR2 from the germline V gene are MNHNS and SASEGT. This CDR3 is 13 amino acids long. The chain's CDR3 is CASSRAGGGGYTF. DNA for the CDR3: TGTGCCAGCTCTAGAGCCGGGGGTGGTGGCTACACCTTC.

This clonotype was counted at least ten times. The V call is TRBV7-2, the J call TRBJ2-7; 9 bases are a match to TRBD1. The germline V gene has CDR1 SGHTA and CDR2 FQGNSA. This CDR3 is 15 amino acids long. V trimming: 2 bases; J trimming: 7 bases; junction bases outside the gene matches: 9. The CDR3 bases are TGTGCCAGCAGCTTACCCGGACAGGGGTCGGGAGAGCAGTACTTC. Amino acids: CASSLPGQGSGEQYF.

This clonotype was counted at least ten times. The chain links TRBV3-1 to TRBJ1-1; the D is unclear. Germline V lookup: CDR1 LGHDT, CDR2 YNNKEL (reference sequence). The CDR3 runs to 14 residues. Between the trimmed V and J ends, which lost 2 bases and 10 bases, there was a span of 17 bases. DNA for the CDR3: TGTGCCAGCAGCCAAAATGCTCCCCCGTCAGTAGCTTTCTTT. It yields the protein CASSQNAPPSVAFF. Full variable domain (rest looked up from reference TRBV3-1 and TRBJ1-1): DTAVSQTPKYLVTQMGNDKSIKCEQNLGHDTMYWYKQDSKKFLKIMFSYNNKELIINETVPNRFSPKSPDKAHLNLHINSLELGDSAVYFCASSQNAPPSVAFFGQGTRLTVV.

The CDR3, as DNA: TGCAGTGCTAAAACACTAGCGGGGGGTGCCACAGATACGCAGTATTTT. It is translated as CSAKTLAGGATDTQYF. This chain connects TRBV20-1 to TRBJ2-3, with TRBD2 identical over 12 bases. The CDR3 runs to 16 residues. The V and J ends lost 4 bases and 2 bases, in that order; junction bases with no gene match: 7. CDR1 and CDR2 from the germline V gene are DFQATT and SNEGSKA (reference sequence).

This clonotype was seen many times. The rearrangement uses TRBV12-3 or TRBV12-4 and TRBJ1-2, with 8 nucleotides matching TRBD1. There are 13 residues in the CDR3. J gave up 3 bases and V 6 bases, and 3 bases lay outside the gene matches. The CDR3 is CASRAGGYYGYTF. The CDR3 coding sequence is TGTGCCAGCAGAGCAGGGGGCTACTATGGCTACACCTTC.

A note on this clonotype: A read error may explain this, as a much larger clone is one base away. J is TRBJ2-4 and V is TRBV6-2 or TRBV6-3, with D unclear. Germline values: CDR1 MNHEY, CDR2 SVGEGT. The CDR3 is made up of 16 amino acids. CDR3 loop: CASSYSSQEAKNIQHF. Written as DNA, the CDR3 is TGTGCCAGCAGTTACTCGTCCCAGGAAGCCAAAAACATTCAGCACTTC.

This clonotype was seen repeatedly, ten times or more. Here the CDR3 reads CASSLVGQGEGYTF. DNA for the CDR3: TGCGCCAGCAGCTTGGTTGGACAGGGTGAGGGCTACACCTTC. The chain couples TRBV5-1 to TRBJ1-2, with 8 bases identical to TRBD1. Germline V gene data show CDR1 as SGHRS and CDR2 as YFSETQ. V was clipped by 0 bases and J by 8 bases; unmatched bases: 6. The CDR3 is made up of 14 amino acids. Together with reference TRBV5-1 and TRBJ1-2, the CDR3 gives the full variable domain: KAGVTQTPRYLIKTRGQQVTLSCSPISGHRSVSWYQQTPGQGLQFLFEYFSETQRNKGNFPGRFSGRQFSNSRSEMNVSTLELGDSALYLCASSLVGQGEGYTFGSGTRLTVV.

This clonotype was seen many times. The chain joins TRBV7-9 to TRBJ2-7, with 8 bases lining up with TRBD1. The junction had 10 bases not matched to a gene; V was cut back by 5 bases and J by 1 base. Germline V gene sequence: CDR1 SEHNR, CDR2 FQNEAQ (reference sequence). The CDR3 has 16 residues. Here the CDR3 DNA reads TGTGCCAGCAGCCCTTTGGGGACAGGTTTTTCCTACGAGCAGTACTTC. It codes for CASSPLGTGFSYEQYF.

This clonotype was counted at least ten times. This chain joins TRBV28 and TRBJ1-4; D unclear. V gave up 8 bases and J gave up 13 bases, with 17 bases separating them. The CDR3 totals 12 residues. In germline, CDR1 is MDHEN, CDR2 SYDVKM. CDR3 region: CASGLRSYGLFF. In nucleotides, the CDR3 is TGTGCCAGCGGACTGCGGAGTTATGGACTGTTTTTT.